The following is a T cell receptor beta chain sequence with its context. Its target is unknown. Time point: newly diagnosed GD, antithyroid drugs for less than 3 months. Making the TCR library involved RNA that had been extracted from PBMCs. Nine milliliters of peripheral blood were taken and placed in EDTA tubes. The source of the sample is a study of regulatory T cells in long-lasting Graves disease. Points from the study as a whole: Newly diagnosed Graves' patients exceeded persistent ones in TCR diversity.

With iRepertoire HTBI primers and Arm-PCR of CDR3 regions, TCR beta libraries were built. Each CDR3 protein gets one entry after TCRdb re-called the multiplex PCR reads with MiXCR. The data show around 470,000 distinct CDR3 sequences, around 15% seen once. The sample was also reused in another study, on T cells in Graves' hyperthyroidism and ophthalmopathy. From that paper: The model made its ophthalmopathy prediction, and onset followed a median 6.5 months later.

The clonotype comes from a woman between 50 and 59 years old with Graves disease. The starting material was peripheral blood mononuclear cells (PBMCs), obtained at new diagnosis, from a patient treated with antithyroid drugs.

The CDR3: CASSLDGQPQHF. In DNA, the CDR3 is TGTGCCAGCAGTTTAGACGGTCAGCCCCAGCATTTT. This sequence joins TRBV12-3 or TRBV12-4 and TRBJ1-5; D is unresolved. The CDR3 runs 12 residues. Trimming took 1 base from V and 6 from J, leaving 4 bases between them.